A selection of T cell receptor beta chains follows, all from one sample in a study of cytomegalovirus exposure and HLA in healthy donors. The protocol was immunoSEQ multiplex PCR, while the TCRdb copy is restricted to in-frame clones and leaves out a portion. Found here are some 220,000 clones, roughly 78% of them singletons; the top ten hold less than 0.6%. Sequenced sample: PBMCs. The source is a boy aged 5-17 years in good health and CMV-seronegative. Both conserved end residues are part of each CDR3. The order of the fields is J gene, D gene, V gene, clone size, CDR3 protein, CDR3 DNA. A D gene is named only where the DNA matches it firmly. The listing skips clone size in some rows; elsewhere it reads once, few, many or a size class.

TRBJ1-2,.,TRBV12-5,.,CASGLIVPGHLYGYTF,TGTGCTAGTGGTTTGATAGTTCCGGGACACCTATATGGCTACACCTTC
TRBJ2-1,TRBD2,TRBV5-5,.,CASSLGAGGGKNYNEQFF,TGTGCCAGCAGCTTGGGGGCCGGGGGGGGCAAGAACTACAATGAGCAGTTCTTC
TRBJ2-5,.,TRBV30,.,CAWSASETQYF,TGTGCCTGGAGTGCCTCAGAGACCCAGTACTTC
TRBJ1-2,TRBD1,TRBV19,.,CASSTTGTGPGVGYTF,TGTGCCAGTAGTACCACCGGGACAGGTCCCGGAGTAGGCTACACCTTC
TRBJ1-6,.,TRBV19,once,CASSIDGAYNSPLHF,TGTGCCAGTAGTATAGACGGGGCCTATAATTCACCCCTCCACTTT
TRBJ2-3,TRBD1,TRBV30,.,CAWQRQGLTDTQYF,TGTGCCTGGCAGCGACAGGGGTTAACAGATACGCAGTATTTT
TRBJ2-3,.,TRBV15,.,CATSRARFTDTQYF,TGTGCCACCAGCAGAGCTCGGTTCACAGATACGCAGTATTTT
TRBJ2-7,.,TRBV2,few,CASSGPEQYF,TGTGCCAGCAGTGGGCCCGAGCAGTACTTC
TRBJ2-1,TRBD2,TRBV11-2,.,CASSRTSGYNEQFF,TGTGCCAGCAGCCGGACTAGCGGGTACAATGAGCAGTTCTTC
TRBJ1-4,.,TRBV11-2,.,CASSFIPTNEKLFF,TGTGCCAGCAGCTTCATCCCAACTAATGAAAAACTGTTTTTT
TRBJ2-7,TRBD1,TRBV5-4,.,CASSFVPGQGSHYEQYF,TGTGCCAGCAGCTTCGTACCGGGACAGGGGTCCCACTACGAGCAGTACTTC
TRBJ2-3,.,TRBV7-3,.,CASSPTQGRTDTQYF,TGTGCCAGCAGCCCAACGCAGGGGAGAACAGATACGCAGTATTTT
TRBJ2-2,TRBD1,TRBV29-1,few,CSVEAISGTGSTGELFF,TGCAGCGTTGAAGCCATTTCCGGGACAGGGAGCACCGGGGAGCTGTTTTTT
TRBJ2-7,.,TRBV5-6,.,CASSSGWGLNEQYF,TGTGCCAGCAGCTCGGGGTGGGGTTTGAACGAGCAGTACTTC
TRBJ2-7,.,TRBV20-1,.,CSARAVYEQYF,TGCAGTGCTAGAGCGGTCTACGAGCAGTACTTC
TRBJ1-4,.,TRBV5-6,.,CASSSGFGFNEKLFF,TGTGCCAGCAGCTCAGGCTTCGGTTTTAATGAAAAACTGTTTTTT